This TCR beta chain was profiled in a study of T cell changes during pregnancy in multiple sclerosis. TCRdb's table, derived via immunoSEQ multiplex PCR, lists solely in-frame clones and lacks some. The sample consists of roughly 80,000 clones, about 93% of them appearing once. V shed 7 bases and J shed 5 bases, with 23 bases lying between them. CDR1 is SQVTM and CDR2 is ANQGSEA in the germline V gene. This CDR3 contains 15 residues. Sequenced material: peripheral blood, taken after pregnancy. The TCR comes from a female donor in good health, enrolled as a control in a pregnancy study. This rearrangement joins TRBV29-1 to TRBJ2-5, with D possibly matching TRBD2 (7 bases). CDR3 loop: CSGVDPRGGAETQYF. The CDR3, as DNA: TGCAGCGGAGTGGACCCTCGAGGGGGGGCGGAGACCCAGTACTTC.